Listed below are T cell receptor beta chains from one sample, sequenced in a study of T cell responses to AZD1222 COVID-19 vaccine. The assay was immunoSEQ multiplex PCR, and TCRdb's table has in-frame clones only and misses some. The sample consists of about 140,000 clones, 92% of them appearing once. The starting material was peripheral blood, obtained 28 days after the second AZD1222 dose. These receptors came from an adult who received the AZD1222 COVID-19 vaccine. CDR3s include the opening cysteine and the closing phenylalanine or tryptophan. Fields, in order: CDR3 length, J gene, clone size, D gene, V gene, CDR3 protein, CDR3 DNA. A D gene is named only where the DNA matches it firmly. Clone size is shown for a subset of rows, as once, few, many or a class of expanded clone.

len: 16; j_gene: TRBJ1-2; abundance: NA; d_gene: TRBD1; v_gene: TRBV7-6; CDR3aa: CASSLEDRVFGYGYTF; CDR3nt: TGTGCCAGCAGCTTAGAGGACAGGGTGTTCGGCTATGGCTACACCTTC
len: 13; j_gene: TRBJ2-7; abundance: once; d_gene: NA; v_gene: TRBV19; CDR3aa: CASSFGTHYEQYF; CDR3nt: TGTGCCAGTAGTTTCGGCACCCACTACGAGCAGTACTTC
len: 13; j_gene: TRBJ1-1; abundance: NA; d_gene: NA; v_gene: TRBV7-2; CDR3aa: CASSAGRNTEAFF; CDR3nt: TGTGCCAGCAGCGCGGGGAGGAACACTGAAGCTTTCTTT
len: 13; j_gene: TRBJ1-1; abundance: once; d_gene: NA; v_gene: TRBV7-9; CDR3aa: CASSLAENTEAFF; CDR3nt: TGTGCCAGCAGCTTAGCTGAGAACACTGAAGCTTTCTTT
len: 16; j_gene: TRBJ2-1; abundance: NA; d_gene: TRBD2; v_gene: TRBV5-3; CDR3aa: CARSGLSGREYNEQFF; CDR3nt: TGTGCCAGAAGCGGCCTTAGCGGGAGGGAATACAATGAGCAGTTCTTC
len: 15; j_gene: TRBJ2-1; abundance: once; d_gene: NA; v_gene: TRBV28; CDR3aa: CASSFGGDSYNEQFF; CDR3nt: TGTGCCAGCAGTTTTGGTGGGGACTCCTACAATGAGCAGTTCTTC
len: 14; j_gene: TRBJ1-1; abundance: NA; d_gene: NA; v_gene: TRBV27; CDR3aa: CASSFVREGTEAFF; CDR3nt: TGTGCCAGCAGTTTCGTCAGAGAGGGCACTGAAGCTTTCTTT
len: 13; j_gene: TRBJ1-6; abundance: NA; d_gene: NA; v_gene: TRBV18; CDR3aa: CASSPPINSPLHF; CDR3nt: TGTGCCAGCTCACCACCGATCAATTCACCCCTCCACTTT
len: 13; j_gene: TRBJ1-3; abundance: NA; d_gene: NA; v_gene: TRBV2; CDR3aa: CASKQGSGNTIYF; CDR3nt: TGTGCCAGCAAGCAGGGCTCTGGAAACACCATATATTTT
len: 12; j_gene: TRBJ2-7; abundance: NA; d_gene: NA; v_gene: TRBV13; CDR3aa: CASSLQPREQYF; CDR3nt: TGTGCCAGCAGCTTACAGCCCCGGGAGCAGTACTTC
len: 15; j_gene: TRBJ2-1; abundance: NA; d_gene: NA; v_gene: TRBV7-3; CDR3aa: CASSLAPGSYNEQFF; CDR3nt: TGTGCCAGCAGCTTAGCGCCGGGCTCCTACAATGAGCAGTTCTTC
len: 13; j_gene: TRBJ2-1; abundance: NA; d_gene: TRBD2; v_gene: TRBV15; CDR3aa: CATSKGLANEQFF; CDR3nt: TGTGCCACCAGCAAAGGACTAGCGAATGAGCAGTTCTTC
len: 14; j_gene: TRBJ2-6; abundance: once; d_gene: NA; v_gene: TRBV19; CDR3aa: CASSQGSGANVLTF; CDR3nt: TGTGCCAGTAGCCAGGGGTCTGGGGCCAACGTCCTGACTTTC
len: 14; j_gene: TRBJ2-1; abundance: NA; d_gene: TRBD2; v_gene: TRBV5-1; CDR3aa: CASGTSGRASGQFF; CDR3nt: TGCGCCAGCGGTACTAGCGGGAGAGCCTCAGGGCAGTTCTTC
len: 14; j_gene: TRBJ2-3; abundance: NA; d_gene: NA; v_gene: TRBV28; CDR3aa: CASSFASRPDTQYF; CDR3nt: TGTGCCAGCAGTTTTGCATCGAGGCCAGATACGCAGTATTTT
len: 16; j_gene: TRBJ1-5; abundance: NA; d_gene: TRBD1; v_gene: TRBV19; CDR3aa: CASSVRRDRPNQPQHF; CDR3nt: TGTGCCAGTAGTGTCCGGAGGGACAGACCTAATCAGCCCCAGCATTTT
len: 17; j_gene: TRBJ2-6; abundance: NA; d_gene: TRBD1; v_gene: TRBV30; CDR3aa: CAWSATGLSAGANVLTF; CDR3nt: TGTGCCTGGAGTGCGACAGGGCTTAGCGCTGGGGCCAACGTCCTGACTTTC
len: 19; j_gene: TRBJ2-4; abundance: NA; d_gene: TRBD2; v_gene: TRBV27; CDR3aa: CASSLHGTSGSLAKNIQYF; CDR3nt: TGTGCCAGCAGTCTCCACGGGACTAGCGGGAGCCTCGCCAAAAACATTCAGTACTTC
len: 15; j_gene: TRBJ2-7; abundance: NA; d_gene: TRBD1; v_gene: TRBV5-5; CDR3aa: CASSWGQGPSYEQYF; CDR3nt: TGTGCCAGCAGCTGGGGACAGGGGCCCTCCTACGAGCAGTACTTC
len: 14; j_gene: TRBJ2-7; abundance: NA; d_gene: NA; v_gene: TRBV19; CDR3aa: CASSITAFRYEQYF; CDR3nt: TGTGCCAGTAGTATAACAGCATTTCGCTACGAGCAGTACTTC
len: 14; j_gene: TRBJ2-7; abundance: NA; d_gene: NA; v_gene: TRBV7-8; CDR3aa: CASSLVDRSYEQYF; CDR3nt: TGTGCCAGCAGCTTAGTGGACAGATCCTACGAGCAGTACTTC
len: 15; j_gene: TRBJ1-1; abundance: NA; d_gene: NA; v_gene: TRBV6-2/TRBV6-3; CDR3aa: CASSLGTGVATEAFF; CDR3nt: TGTGCCAGCAGCTTAGGGACGGGGGTCGCCACTGAAGCTTTCTTT
len: 15; j_gene: TRBJ1-2; abundance: NA; d_gene: NA; v_gene: TRBV28; CDR3aa: CASSSPPGGNYGYTF; CDR3nt: TGTGCCAGCAGTTCCCCCCCCGGGGGGAACTATGGCTACACCTTC
len: 16; j_gene: TRBJ1-3; abundance: NA; d_gene: NA; v_gene: TRBV9; CDR3aa: CASSVAGGYSGNTIYF; CDR3nt: TGTGCCAGCAGCGTAGCGGGGGGATACTCTGGAAACACCATATATTTT
len: 15; j_gene: TRBJ2-5; abundance: NA; d_gene: NA; v_gene: TRBV7-2; CDR3aa: CASSLPASAQETQYF; CDR3nt: TGTGCCAGCAGCTTACCGGCTAGCGCCCAAGAGACCCAGTACTTC
len: 13; j_gene: TRBJ1-1; abundance: NA; d_gene: NA; v_gene: TRBV2; CDR3aa: CASSREGLGEAFF; CDR3nt: TGTGCCAGCAGTCGGGAGGGTCTCGGGGAAGCTTTCTTT
len: 14; j_gene: TRBJ2-7; abundance: NA; d_gene: TRBD1; v_gene: TRBV2; CDR3aa: CASSAVPGQAEQYF; CDR3nt: TGTGCCAGCAGTGCCGTCCCGGGACAGGCGGAGCAGTACTTC
len: 13; j_gene: TRBJ1-5; abundance: NA; d_gene: NA; v_gene: TRBV18; CDR3aa: CASSPGLNQPQHF; CDR3nt: TGTGCCAGCTCACCGGGTCTCAATCAGCCCCAGCATTTT
len: 13; j_gene: TRBJ2-7; abundance: few; d_gene: TRBD1; v_gene: TRBV7-2; CDR3aa: CASRRDRDYEQYF; CDR3nt: TGTGCCAGCAGGCGGGACAGGGACTACGAGCAGTACTTC
len: 11; j_gene: TRBJ2-1; abundance: NA; d_gene: TRBD2; v_gene: TRBV25-1; CDR3aa: CASKRGLEQFF; CDR3nt: TGTGCCAGCAAGCGGGGTCTGGAGCAGTTCTTC
len: 16; j_gene: TRBJ1-2; abundance: NA; d_gene: NA; v_gene: TRBV4-1; CDR3aa: CASSQVRTETNYGYTF; CDR3nt: TGCGCCAGCAGCCAAGTTAGGACGGAAACAAACTATGGCTACACCTTC
len: 14; j_gene: TRBJ1-6; abundance: NA; d_gene: NA; v_gene: TRBV5-3; CDR3aa: CARGPGGYNSPLHF; CDR3nt: TGTGCCAGAGGCCCCGGGGGCTATAATTCACCCCTCCACTTT
len: 15; j_gene: TRBJ2-7; abundance: NA; d_gene: TRBD2; v_gene: TRBV11-2; CDR3aa: CASSLGTSASYEQYF; CDR3nt: TGTGCCAGCAGCTTAGGGACTAGCGCCTCCTACGAGCAGTACTTC
len: 14; j_gene: TRBJ1-2; abundance: NA; d_gene: NA; v_gene: TRBV28; CDR3aa: CASSLDREKVGYTF; CDR3nt: TGTGCCAGCAGTTTGGACAGAGAAAAGGTTGGCTACACCTTC
len: 15; j_gene: TRBJ1-1; abundance: NA; d_gene: NA; v_gene: TRBV19; CDR3aa: CASSSSGTVNTEAFF; CDR3nt: TGTGCCAGTAGTTCCTCCGGGACGGTGAACACTGAAGCTTTCTTT
len: 15; j_gene: TRBJ2-5; abundance: NA; d_gene: NA; v_gene: TRBV5-1; CDR3aa: CASSLRGMPQETQYF; CDR3nt: TGCGCCAGCAGCTTGAGGGGGATGCCCCAAGAGACCCAGTACTTC
len: 16; j_gene: TRBJ2-5; abundance: NA; d_gene: TRBD1; v_gene: TRBV3-1/TRBV3-2; CDR3aa: CASSQGTGGGQETQYF; CDR3nt: TGTGCCAGCAGCCAAGGGACAGGGGGCGGGCAAGAGACCCAGTACTTC
len: 15; j_gene: TRBJ1-5; abundance: NA; d_gene: TRBD1; v_gene: TRBV7-2; CDR3aa: CASSLTRQGGQPQHF; CDR3nt: TGTGCCAGCAGCTTAACGAGACAGGGGGGTCAGCCCCAGCATTTT
len: 14; j_gene: TRBJ2-7; abundance: NA; d_gene: NA; v_gene: TRBV6-6; CDR3aa: CASRLRDIGYEQYF; CDR3nt: TGTGCCAGCAGACTCCGGGACATAGGCTACGAGCAGTACTTC
len: 15; j_gene: TRBJ1-4; abundance: once; d_gene: NA; v_gene: TRBV6-5; CDR3aa: CASSYRGGLGEKLFF; CDR3nt: TGTGCCAGCAGTTACAGGGGAGGGCTTGGCGAAAAACTGTTTTTT
len: 15; j_gene: TRBJ2-2; abundance: once; d_gene: NA; v_gene: TRBV5-1; CDR3aa: CASSFAGQNTGELFF; CDR3nt: TGCGCCAGCAGCTTCGCGGGACAGAACACCGGGGAGCTGTTTTTT
len: 13; j_gene: TRBJ2-2; abundance: NA; d_gene: NA; v_gene: TRBV9; CDR3aa: CASSGENTGELFF; CDR3nt: TGTGCCAGCAGCGGAGAGAACACCGGGGAGCTGTTTTTT
len: 15; j_gene: TRBJ2-3; abundance: NA; d_gene: TRBD1; v_gene: TRBV28; CDR3aa: CASRPPGQGKYSQYF; CDR3nt: TGTGCCAGCAGGCCTCCGGGACAGGGGAAGTATTCGCAGTATTTT
len: 15; j_gene: TRBJ1-6; abundance: NA; d_gene: TRBD1; v_gene: TRBV5-1; CDR3aa: CASSLGGTENSPLHF; CDR3nt: TGCGCCAGCAGCTTGGGAGGGACAGAGAATTCACCCCTCCACTTT
len: 15; j_gene: TRBJ2-7; abundance: NA; d_gene: TRBD1; v_gene: TRBV28; CDR3aa: CASSSPGQGGYEQYF; CDR3nt: TGTGCCAGCAGTTCACCGGGACAGGGGGGGTACGAGCAGTACTTC
len: 15; j_gene: TRBJ1-2; abundance: NA; d_gene: NA; v_gene: TRBV7-2; CDR3aa: CASSLQSGSNYGYTF; CDR3nt: TGTGCCAGCAGCTTACAATCGGGGTCTAACTATGGCTACACCTTC
len: 13; j_gene: TRBJ1-3; abundance: NA; d_gene: NA; v_gene: TRBV3-1/TRBV3-2; CDR3aa: CASSQVKTGTIYF; CDR3nt: TGTGCCAGCAGCCAGGTCAAAACGGGGACCATATATTTT
len: 15; j_gene: TRBJ2-1; abundance: once; d_gene: TRBD2; v_gene: TRBV7-3; CDR3aa: CASSTTSGSYNEQFF; CDR3nt: TGTGCCAGCAGCACAACTAGCGGATCCTACAATGAGCAGTTCTTC
len: 14; j_gene: TRBJ2-6; abundance: NA; d_gene: NA; v_gene: TRBV7-2; CDR3aa: CASSSSLGANVLTF; CDR3nt: TGTGCCAGCAGCTCCTCTCTCGGGGCCAACGTCCTGACTTTC
len: 15; j_gene: TRBJ1-4; abundance: NA; d_gene: TRBD1; v_gene: TRBV2; CDR3aa: CASGDSISTNEKLFF; CDR3nt: TGTGCCAGCGGGGACAGCATATCAACTAATGAAAAACTGTTTTTT
len: 18; j_gene: TRBJ2-3; abundance: NA; d_gene: TRBD2; v_gene: TRBV4-1; CDR3aa: CASSQEGVSGRDTDTQYF; CDR3nt: TGCGCCAGCAGCCAAGAAGGGGTTAGCGGGAGGGATACGGATACGCAGTATTTT